This TCR beta chain was sequenced in a study of T-cell memory formation after mild COVID-19. Study context: Clusters of TCRs were largely donor specific.

Overall study results and limits: Pre-infection memory carried some responding clones, suggesting that cross-reactive memory joined. Contracting CD4+ clones lay largely in CM and EM, with CD8+ ones residing in EMRA.

5'RACE primed from the constant segment yielded TCR alpha and TCR beta cDNA libraries bearing sample barcodes and UMIs. Using its own MiXCR run on the 5' RACE reads, TCRdb lists one record per CDR3 protein. The sample lists hundreds of thousands of distinct CDR3 sequences, roughly 17% seen once, with approximately 12% in the top ten. Looked up from germline, CDR1 is SSHAT and CDR2 is FNYEAQ (reference sequence). The CDR3 length is 13 residues. This clonotype has a handful of counts. Its antigen is still unknown. A read error may account for a junction end that differs from germline. The sequence was obtained from an adult woman who had mild COVID-19 (a few samples of this study predate the infection). Cell type and time point are not known. The chain couples TRBV7-7 to TRBJ2-3; either TRBD1 or TRBD2 may supply D (5 bases each). The sequenced sample consisted of PBMCs or a T cell subset sorted from them (not recorded which). CDR3 in DNA: TGTGCTAGCAGCTCGGGACCCGAGAATACGCAGTATTTT. It yields the protein CASSSGPENTQYF.